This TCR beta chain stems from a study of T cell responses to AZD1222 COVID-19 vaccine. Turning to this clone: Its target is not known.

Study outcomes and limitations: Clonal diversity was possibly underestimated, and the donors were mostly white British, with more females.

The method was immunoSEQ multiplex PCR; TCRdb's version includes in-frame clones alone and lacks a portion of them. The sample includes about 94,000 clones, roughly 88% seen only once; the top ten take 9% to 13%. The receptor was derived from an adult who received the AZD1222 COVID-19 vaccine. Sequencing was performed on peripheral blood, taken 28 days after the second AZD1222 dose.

CDR3: CASSLGRGNYEQYF. CDR3 DNA: TGTGCCAGCAGCTTAGGGAGGGGCAACTACGAGCAGTACTTC. The V call is TRBV11-2, the J call TRBJ2-7, with a weak D call TRBD2 (6 bases). Germline V gene data show CDR1 as SGHAT and CDR2 as FQNNGV. V was clipped by 1 base and J by 3 bases, with 10 bases between them. This CDR3 comprises 14 residues.